The source of this TCR beta chain is a study of blood T cell repertoires in COVID-19. The method was immunoSEQ multiplex PCR; TCRdb's version includes in-frame clones alone and lacks a portion of them. Of under 95,000 clones in the sample, around 87% were seen once. This CDR3 has 11 amino acids. Trimming took 7 bases from V and 6 from J, leaving 12 bases between them. CDR1 is SQVTM, CDR2 ANQGSEA, per germline. Material for sequencing was peripheral blood. The origin of this receptor is a man aged 35-49 years with acute or convalescent COVID-19. V is TRBV29-1 and J is TRBJ1-2; D gene uncertain. CDR3 in DNA: TGCAGCGCCGTTGTCGGGGATGGCTACACCTTC. Encoded protein: CSAVVGDGYTF.